This TCR beta chain was profiled in a study of CD8+ T cells in alopecia areata. Study-wide context: Treated patients took oral tofacitinib at 5 to 10 mg twice daily.

As for treatment: oral pan-JAK inhibitor, 5-10 mg twice daily. Peripheral blood, together with lesional scalp punch biopsies, was collected from alopecia areata patients. Following extraction, RNA underwent reverse transcription to cDNA, which served as the sequencing template. The repertoire was sequenced with immunoSEQ multiplex PCR; TCRdb's copy has only in-frame clones and lacks some. The sample comprises 90,000 to 100,000 clones, 60% to 75% of which are singletons, and less than 20% rests with the top ten. The CDR3 extends over 12 amino acids. The germline V gene encodes CDR1 LNHNV and CDR2 YYDKDF (reference sequence). The V end was cut by 7 bases, the J end by 6 bases, with 10 bases between.

The sequencing here drew on CD8+ T cells sorted from blood, taken at week 4, from a patient treated with tofacitinib. The gene calls are TRBV15 and TRBJ1-5, with D tentatively TRBD1 (5 bases). The TCR originated in a human donor with alopecia areata. CDR3 in DNA: TGTGCCACCAACCAGGGAAGTCAGCCCCAGCATTTT. It is translated as CATNQGSQPQHF.